The 22 T cell receptor beta chains below were found in one sample sequenced in a study of lymphopenia after photon versus proton radiotherapy. TCRdb keeps only in-frame clones here, not all; method: immunoSEQ multiplex PCR. The sample lists roughly 36,000 clones; 85% to 90% were seen once. This material consisted of peripheral blood, taken from a patient treated with photon-based radiotherapy. The origin of the receptors is a woman between 45 and 60 years old with pancreatic cancer.

V gene TRBV29-1 combines with J gene TRBJ2-2; possibly TRBD2 for D (5 bases). The CDR3 is 14 amino acids. Germline V gene lookup returns CDR1 SQVTM and CDR2 ANQGSEA. V lost 3 bases, J lost 2 bases, and 10 bases lay in between. The CDR3 sequence: CSVDLSGNTGELFF. The DNA of the CDR3 is TGCAGCGTTGATCTCTCGGGAAACACCGGGGAGCTGTTTTTT.

The chain has TRBV14 and TRBJ1-2, with a possible D match to TRBD1 (5 bases). The CDR3 consists of 14 residues. The V gene's germline CDR1 is SGHDN and CDR2 FVKESK. The V end was cut by 2 bases, the J end by 7 bases, with 14 bases between. DNA of the CDR3: TGTGCCAGCAGCCAAAGCAGGGCTGCTTCTGGCTACACCTTC. Its translation: CASSQSRAASGYTF.

J is TRBJ2-5 and V is TRBV27; 10 nucleotides agree with TRBD2. In germline, CDR1 is MNHEY, CDR2 SMNVEV (reference sequence). V lost 1 base and J lost 6; bases outside the gene matches: 5. The CDR3 has 15 residues. CDR3 nucleotide sequence: TGTGCCAGCAGTTTATTAGCGGGGGGCGGAAAGACCCAGTACTTC. Its translation is CASSLLAGGGKTQYF.

The chain is built from TRBV28 and TRBJ2-1; D possibly matches TRBD1 or TRBD2 (5 bases each). Per the germline V gene, CDR1 is MDHEN and CDR2 is SYDVKM. The CDR3 is 17 amino acids. Trimming took 5 bases from V and 1 from J, leaving 18 bases between them. The CDR3 loop reads CASSPGGRLASYNEQFF. CDR3 sequence (DNA): TGTGCCAGCAGTCCTGGGGGTCGACTCGCGTCCTACAATGAGCAGTTCTTC. The full variable domain, with the rest looked up from reference TRBV28 and TRBJ2-1, is DVKVTQSSRYLVKRTGEKVFLECVQDMDHENMFWYRQDPGLGLRLIYFSYDVKMKEKGDIPEGYSVSREKKERFSLILESASTNQTSMYLCASSPGGRLASYNEQFFGPGTRLTVL.

The CDR3 reads CASSTQGGDQPQHF. CDR3 DNA: TGCGCCAGCAGCACCCAGGGGGGTGATCAGCCCCAGCATTTT. The chain carries TRBV5-1 and TRBJ1-5; 7 bases are a match to TRBD1. The CDR3 is 14 amino acids. The ends lost 4 bases at V and 5 bases at J; junction bases unmatched: 6. In germline, CDR1 is SGHRS, CDR2 YFSETQ.

V usage is TRBV5-6 and J usage is TRBJ1-4; unclear D gene. This CDR3 is built from 14 residues. Trimming took off 1 base at V and 4 bases at J, with 8 bases between the two ends. Germline V gene data show CDR1 as SGHDT and CDR2 as YYEEEE. The CDR3 DNA reads TGTGCCAGCAGCTTGAACAGATATAATGAAAAACTGTTTTTT. It encodes CASSLNRYNEKLFF.

This clone was seen once. V and J are TRBV5-1 and TRBJ1-4; D is unclear. The V and J ends lost 2 bases and 0 bases respectively, with 14 bases between them. The V gene's germline CDR1 is SGHRS and CDR2 YFSETQ. This CDR3 has 17 amino acids. CDR3 sequence reads: CASSLSGRVATNEKLFF. The CDR3 DNA reads as TGCGCCAGCAGCTTATCTGGGCGGGTTGCAACTAATGAAAAACTGTTTTTT.

The chain carries TRBV29-1 and TRBJ1-5; D is unclear. Trimming took 4 bases from V and 1 from J, leaving 29 bases between them. CDR3 length equals 20 residues. Germline loops: CDR1 SQVTM, CDR2 ANQGSEA. CDR3 loop: CSVVGVNGPEKLGSNQPQHF. The CDR3 DNA sequence: TGCAGCGTTGTAGGTGTTAACGGGCCTGAAAAATTGGGGAGCAATCAGCCCCAGCATTTT.

The chain combines TRBV5-1 with TRBJ2-7; 8 positions agree with TRBD2. The germline V gene encodes CDR1 SGHRS and CDR2 YFSETQ. With V trimmed by 5 bases and J by 6 bases, 13 bases remained unmatched. This CDR3 contains 15 residues. CDR3 region: CASRVLEREPSEQYF. The CDR3 DNA sequence: TGCGCCAGCAGGGTCTTAGAGCGGGAGCCCTCCGAGCAGTACTTC.

The chain is built from TRBV28 and TRBJ2-7, with 7 positions matching TRBD1. Germline trimming cut 6 bases from V and 4 bases from J; bases unmatched to any gene: 9. The CDR3 spans 14 residues. Germline lookup yields CDR1 MDHEN and CDR2 SYDVKM. DNA for the CDR3: TGTGCCAGCAGACAGGGGCGGCCGAGTTACGAGCAGTACTTC. It is translated as CASRQGRPSYEQYF.

The chain is built from TRBV7-9 and TRBJ2-5; D is unclear. CDR1 SEHNR and CDR2 FQNEAQ come from the germline V gene (reference sequence). This CDR3 region has 13 residues. V dropped 1 base and J dropped 1 base, with 4 bases sitting between them. The CDR3 coding sequence is TGTGCCAGCAGCTTAGGCCTCCAAGAGACCCAGTACTTC. Amino acids: CASSLGLQETQYF.

The table lists this clone with a few counts. The rearrangement joins TRBV11-2 to TRBJ2-5; D remains unclear. Germline assignment: CDR1 SGHAT and CDR2 FQNNGV. The CDR3 is 16 residues long. V was shortened by 0 bases and J by 5 bases, with 16 bases between the two germline ends. This CDR3 reads CASSLEFQPARETQYF. DNA of the CDR3: TGTGCCAGCAGCTTAGAGTTCCAACCAGCTAGGGAGACCCAGTACTTC.

A few counts support this clone. Its ends do not fully match the called genes, so a read error is possible. This rearrangement joins TRBV7-6 to TRBJ1-1, with D possibly being TRBD1 (6 bases). This CDR3 spans 15 amino acids. Germline-derived CDR1 and CDR2 are SGHVS and FNYEAQ. CDR3 amino acids: CASNLAPGVNTEAFF. CDR3 DNA sequence: TGTGCCAGCAACTTAGCTCCAGGGGTGAACACTGAAGCTTTCTTT.

V is TRBV7-9 and J is TRBJ2-7, with D unclear. V lost 6 bases to trimming and J lost 5 bases, with 8 bases between them. Germline V CDR1 and CDR2: SEHNR, FQNEAQ (reference sequence). The CDR3 loop spans 11 amino acids. This CDR3 is CASSLTDEQYF. The CDR3 DNA reads TGTGCCAGCAGTCTGACGGACGAGCAGTACTTC.

The rearrangement joins TRBV7-6 to TRBJ2-1; TRBD2 matches at 7 bases. Trimming removed 5 bases from V and 3 bases from J; junction bases left unmatched: 16. CDR3 length: 18 residues. Germline-derived CDR1 and CDR2 are SGHVS and FNYEAQ. CDR3 loop: CASSPSGASSFLYNEQFF. The CDR3 DNA reads as TGTGCCAGCAGCCCGAGCGGGGCTAGCTCCTTCCTCTACAATGAGCAGTTCTTC. The full variable domain, rest sourced from reference TRBV7-6 and TRBJ2-1, is GAGVSQSPRYKVTKRGQDVALRCDPISGHVSLYWYRQALGQGPEFLTYFNYEAQQDKSGLPNDRFSAERPEGSISTLTIQRTEQRDSAMYRCASSPSGASSFLYNEQFFGPGTRLTVL.

The DNA of the CDR3 is TGTGCCAGCAGTTTATGGAGTAGCGGTCAAGAGACCCAGTACTTC. The encoded protein is CASSLWSSGQETQYF. V usage is TRBV28 and J usage is TRBJ2-5, with D possibly being TRBD2 (6 bases). The CDR3 contains 15 residues. In germline, CDR1 is MDHEN, CDR2 SYDVKM. With 0 bases removed from V and 2 bases from J, the gap between germline ends came to 10 bases.

This clone was found once. This sequence joins TRBV9 and TRBJ2-2; a possible D gene is TRBD1 (6 bases). This CDR3 is built from 15 residues. The germline CDR1 and CDR2 sequences are SGDLS and YYNGEE. V dropped 0 bases and J dropped 4 bases, with 10 bases sitting between them. Here the CDR3 reads CASSVAGHGTGELFF. The CDR3 DNA is TGTGCCAGCAGCGTAGCGGGACACGGCACCGGGGAGCTGTTTTTT.

V gene TRBV13 combines with J gene TRBJ2-5; the D call may be TRBD1 or TRBD2 (5 bases each). The V end was cut by 5 bases, the J end by 4 bases, with 11 bases between. Germline loops: CDR1 PRHDT, CDR2 FYEKMQ (reference sequence). CDR3 size: 13 residues. The chain's CDR3 is CASSLGRVETQYF. CDR3 nucleotides: TGTGCCAGCAGCCTGGGACGCGTAGAGACCCAGTACTTC.

This clone came up once. The rearrangement links TRBV27 to TRBJ2-2; D is undetermined. Trimming shortened V by 6 bases and J by 0 bases, and 8 bases separated the two germline ends. This CDR3 has 14 amino acids. Looked up from germline, CDR1 is MNHEY and CDR2 is SMNVEV (reference sequence). The CDR3 nucleotides read TGTGCCAGCAGACCCCAGGCGAACACCGGGGAGCTGTTTTTT. Protein: CASRPQANTGELFF.

The gene calls are TRBV7-2 and TRBJ1-5; D not resolved. The CDR3 has 13 amino acids. V was pared by 2 bases and J by 7 bases, with 9 bases between. The germline V gene has CDR1 SGHTA and CDR2 FQGNSA. The CDR3 loop reads CASSLSHAQPQHF. Here the CDR3 DNA reads TGTGCCAGCAGCTTATCGCATGCCCAGCCCCAGCATTTT.

This chain connects TRBV25-1 to TRBJ2-5; D ambiguous. The germline V gene encodes CDR1 MGHDK and CDR2 SYGVNS. The ends were cut back, 5 bases at V and 0 bases at J, with 7 bases in the middle. The CDR3 spans 13 residues. CDR3: CASSKSDQETQYF. The CDR3 region has the DNA TGTGCCAGCAGTAAATCCGACCAAGAGACCCAGTACTTC.

This chain joins TRBV7-2 and TRBJ2-7, with 8 bases aligning to TRBD2. This CDR3 has 15 amino acids. V lost 1 base, J lost 1 base, and 3 bases stayed unmatched. In germline, CDR1 is SGHTA, CDR2 FQGNSA. The CDR3 here is CASSLGSGSSYEQYF. CDR3 DNA sequence: TGTGCCAGCAGCTTAGGGAGCGGGAGTTCCTACGAGCAGTACTTC.